This record covers a single T cell receptor (beta chain). The data derive from a study of graft-versus-host responses after intestinal transplantation. Some clones are missing from TCRdb's copy, which holds only in-frame ones; the method was immunoSEQ multiplex PCR. The table lists about 8,600 clones, roughly 31% of them singletons. Each mixed lymphocyte reaction held some 200,000 CFSE-labeled responders and some 200,000 irradiated violet-dye-labeled stimulators. Sorting after the reaction isolated proliferating CFSE-low CD3+CD4+ and CD3+CD8+ responders. The germline V and J ends were trimmed by 5 bases and 1 base, with 11 bases remaining between them. The CDR3 is 14 residues long. The germline gives CDR1 MNHEY, CDR2 SVGAGI.

The sample consisted of alloreactive CD4+ T cells from a mixed lymphocyte reaction culture, taken before intestinal transplant. Subset of the sample: CFSE-low proliferating T cells sorted from roughly six-day pre-transplant mixed lymphocyte reaction (GvH or HvG direction). The rearrangement uses TRBV6-5 and TRBJ2-5; D might be TRBD1 (6 bases). The clonotype originates from a human patient who received an intestinal transplant. CDR3 amino acids: CASSPTGRQETQYF. The CDR3 bases are TGTGCCAGCAGTCCGACAGGACGCCAAGAGACCCAGTACTTC.